This section outlines one T cell receptor beta chain sequence together with its context. Antigen: not known. This CDR3 region has 17 residues. Germline lookup yields CDR1 MDHEN and CDR2 SYDVKM. V shed 2 bases and J shed 4 bases, with 17 bases lying between them. The study ran the assay at deep level. Genomic DNA of every subset was divided equally among multiple immunoSEQ plates. Some clones are missing from TCRdb's copy, which holds only in-frame ones; the method was immunoSEQ multiplex PCR. This sample has about 2.2 million clones; 90% to 95% occur once, and the top ten carry over 1.5%. These data originate in a study of shared clonotypes between healthy human individuals. General observations from the study: Clonotypes shared by all four donors outscored non-shared clonotypes in generation probability.

CD8 cells classed as naive were CD45RO-negative and positively selected for CCR7, excluding terminally differentiated effector memory CD45RA+ cells. The TCR sequence derives from a man younger than 30 in good health. Some clones in this sample may be carry-over from other donors' samples. The chain recombines TRBV28 with TRBJ2-2, with D unclear. Material for sequencing was naive CD8+ T cells from PBMCs. The CDR3 protein is CASSLALSRPGTGELFF. In nucleotides, the CDR3 is TGTGCCAGCAGTTTAGCCCTCAGCCGGCCGGGCACCGGGGAGCTGTTTTTT.